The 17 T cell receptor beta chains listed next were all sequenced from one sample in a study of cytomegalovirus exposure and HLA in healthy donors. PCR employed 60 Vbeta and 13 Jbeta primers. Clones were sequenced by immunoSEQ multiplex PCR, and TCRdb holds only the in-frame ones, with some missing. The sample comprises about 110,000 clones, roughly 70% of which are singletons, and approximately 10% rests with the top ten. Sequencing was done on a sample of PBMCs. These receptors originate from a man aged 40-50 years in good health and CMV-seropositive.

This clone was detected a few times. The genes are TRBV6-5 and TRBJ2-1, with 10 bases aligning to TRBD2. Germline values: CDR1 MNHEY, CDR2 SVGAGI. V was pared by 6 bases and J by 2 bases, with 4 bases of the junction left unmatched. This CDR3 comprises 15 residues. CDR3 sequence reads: CASRLLAGTYNEQFF. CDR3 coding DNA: TGTGCCAGCAGACTACTAGCGGGAACCTACAATGAGCAGTTCTTC.

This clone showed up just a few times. The DNA of the CDR3 is TGTGCCAGTAGTATGTGGCAGGGCGATGGCGGCTACACCTTC. This codes for CASSMWQGDGGYTF. The chain is built from TRBV19 and TRBJ1-2; TRBD1 might be the D (5 bases). Germline V gives CDR1 LNHDA, CDR2 SQIVND (reference sequence). The ends were cut back, 3 bases at V and 8 bases at J, with 16 bases in the middle. CDR3 length equals 14 residues.

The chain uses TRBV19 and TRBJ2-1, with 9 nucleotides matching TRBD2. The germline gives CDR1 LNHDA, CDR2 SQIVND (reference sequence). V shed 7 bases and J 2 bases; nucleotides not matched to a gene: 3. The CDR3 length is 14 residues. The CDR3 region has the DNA TGTGCCAGTACTAGCGGGACACCCTACAATGAGCAGTTCTTC. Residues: CASTSGTPYNEQFF.

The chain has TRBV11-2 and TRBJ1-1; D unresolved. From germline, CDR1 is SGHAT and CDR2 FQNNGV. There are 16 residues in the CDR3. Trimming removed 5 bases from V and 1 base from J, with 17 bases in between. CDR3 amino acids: CASSHPARQSNTEAFF. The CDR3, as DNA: TGTGCCAGCAGCCACCCCGCGAGGCAGTCGAACACTGAAGCTTTCTTT. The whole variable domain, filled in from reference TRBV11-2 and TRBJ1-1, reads EAGVAQSPRYKIIEKRQSVAFWCNPISGHATLYWYQQILGQGPKLLIQFQNNGVVDDSQLPKDRFSAERLKGVDSTLKIQPAKLEDSAVYLCASSHPARQSNTEAFFGQGTRLTVV.

The CDR3 region is CASSSDSTQETQYF. DNA of the CDR3: TGCGCCAGCAGCTCTGACAGCACACAAGAGACCCAGTACTTC. The V gene is TRBV5-1, the J gene TRBJ2-5, with a possible D match to TRBD1 (5 bases). CDR1 is SGHRS, CDR2 YFSETQ, per germline. This CDR3 comprises 14 residues. V dropped 3 bases and J dropped 2 bases, with 11 bases sitting between them. Full variable domain (remainder filled in from reference TRBV5-1 and TRBJ2-5): KAGVTQTPRYLIKTRGQQVTLSCSPISGHRSVSWYQQTPGQGLQFLFEYFSETQRNKGNFPGRFSGRQFSNSRSEMNVSTLELGDSALYLCASSSDSTQETQYFGPGTRLLVL.

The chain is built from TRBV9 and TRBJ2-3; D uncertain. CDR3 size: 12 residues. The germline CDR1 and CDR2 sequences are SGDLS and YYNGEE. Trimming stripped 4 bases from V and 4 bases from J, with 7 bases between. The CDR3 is CASSSLADTQYF. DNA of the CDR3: TGTGCCAGCAGCTCTCTAGCAGATACGCAGTATTTT.

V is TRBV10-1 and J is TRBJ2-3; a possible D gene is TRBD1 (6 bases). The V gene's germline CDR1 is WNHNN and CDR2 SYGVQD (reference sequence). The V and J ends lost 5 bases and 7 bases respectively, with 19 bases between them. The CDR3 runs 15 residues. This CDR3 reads CASSPRQGRWNTQYF. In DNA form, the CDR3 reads TGCGCCAGCAGTCCCCGGCAGGGGCGGTGGAATACGCAGTATTTT.

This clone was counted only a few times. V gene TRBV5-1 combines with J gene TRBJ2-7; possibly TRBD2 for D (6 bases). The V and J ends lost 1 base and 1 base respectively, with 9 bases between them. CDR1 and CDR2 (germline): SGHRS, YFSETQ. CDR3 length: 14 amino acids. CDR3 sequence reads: CASSLRRGSYEQYF. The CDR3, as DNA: TGCGCCAGCAGCTTGCGTCGGGGGTCCTACGAGCAGTACTTC.

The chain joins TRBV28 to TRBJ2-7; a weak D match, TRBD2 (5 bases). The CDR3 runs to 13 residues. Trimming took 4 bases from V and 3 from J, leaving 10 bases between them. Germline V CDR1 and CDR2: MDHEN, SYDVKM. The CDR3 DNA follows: TGTGCCAGCAGTTCGGGGTCCCGCTACGAGCAGTACGTC. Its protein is CASSSGSRYEQYV.

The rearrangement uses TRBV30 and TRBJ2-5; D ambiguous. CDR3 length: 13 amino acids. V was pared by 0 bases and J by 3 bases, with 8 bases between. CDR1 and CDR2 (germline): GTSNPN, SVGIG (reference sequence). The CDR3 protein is CAWSVYPKETQYF. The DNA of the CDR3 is TGTGCCTGGAGTGTATATCCTAAAGAGACCCAGTACTTC. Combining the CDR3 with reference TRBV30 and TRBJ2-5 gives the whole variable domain SQTIHQWPATLVQPVGSPLSLECTVEGTSNPNLYWYRQAAGRGLQLLFYSVGIGQISSEVPQNLSASRPQDRQFILSSKKLLLSDSGFYLCAWSVYPKETQYFGPGTRLLVL.

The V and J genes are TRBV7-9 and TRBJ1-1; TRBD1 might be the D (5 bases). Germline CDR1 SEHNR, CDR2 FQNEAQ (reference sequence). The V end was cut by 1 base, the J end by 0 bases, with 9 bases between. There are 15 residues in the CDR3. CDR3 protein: CASSLGRGMNTEAFF. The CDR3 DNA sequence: TGTGCCAGCAGCTTAGGAAGGGGCATGAACACTGAAGCTTTCTTT.

DNA of the CDR3: TGCAGCGTTGACAGGACTAGCGGGAGGGGCAATGAGCAGTTCTTC. Protein: CSVDRTSGRGNEQFF. The rearrangement uses TRBV29-1 and TRBJ2-1; the match to TRBD2 covers 15 bases. Germline trimming cut 3 bases from V and 6 bases from J; bases unmatched to any gene: 3. The germline CDR1 and CDR2 sequences are SQVTM and ANQGSEA. The CDR3 consists of 15 residues.

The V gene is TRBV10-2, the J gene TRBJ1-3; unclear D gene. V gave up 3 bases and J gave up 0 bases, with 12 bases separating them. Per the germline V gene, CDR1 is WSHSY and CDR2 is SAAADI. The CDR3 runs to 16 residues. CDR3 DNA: TGCGCCAGCAGTGATCCACAGCTGAGCTCTGGAAACACCATATATTTT. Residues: CASSDPQLSSGNTIYF.

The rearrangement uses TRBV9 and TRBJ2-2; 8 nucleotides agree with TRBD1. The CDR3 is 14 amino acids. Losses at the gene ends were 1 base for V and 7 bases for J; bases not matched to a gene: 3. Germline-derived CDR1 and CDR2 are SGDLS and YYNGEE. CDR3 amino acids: CASSVTQGGGELFF. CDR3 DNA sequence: TGTGCCAGCAGCGTAACACAGGGGGGCGGGGAGCTGTTTTTT.

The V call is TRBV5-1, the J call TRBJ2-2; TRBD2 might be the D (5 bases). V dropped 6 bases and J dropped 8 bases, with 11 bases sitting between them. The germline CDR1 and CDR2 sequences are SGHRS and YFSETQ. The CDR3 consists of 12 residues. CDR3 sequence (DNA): TGCGCCAGCAAGAGGGCGTGGGGGGAGCTGTTTTTT. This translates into CASKRAWGELFF.

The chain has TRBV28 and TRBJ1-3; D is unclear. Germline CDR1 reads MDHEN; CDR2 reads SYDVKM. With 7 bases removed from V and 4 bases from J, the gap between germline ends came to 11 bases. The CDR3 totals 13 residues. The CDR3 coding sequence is TGTGCCAGCACTAACAGACTAGGAAACACCATATATTTT. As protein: CASTNRLGNTIYF.

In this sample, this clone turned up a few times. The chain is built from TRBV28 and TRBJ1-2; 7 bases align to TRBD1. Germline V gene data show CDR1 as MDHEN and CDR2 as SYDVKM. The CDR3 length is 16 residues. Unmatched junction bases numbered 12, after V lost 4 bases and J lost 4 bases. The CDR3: CASSSPRLGGTYGYTF. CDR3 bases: TGTGCCAGCAGTTCCCCCAGACTAGGGGGCACCTATGGCTACACCTTC.